This T cell receptor beta chain is from a study of CD4+ T cells in melanoma. Findings and limits, study-wide: Neoantigen-specific CD4+ T cells in melanoma reportedly had diverse differentiation states. CD8+ T cell, macrophage and B cell function reportedly correlated with neoantigen-specific CD4+ T cells.

Germline CDR1 LNHDA, CDR2 SQIVND (reference sequence). The CDR3 is 15 residues long. Trimming left V 3 bases short and J 0 bases short, with 11 bases between. Some clones are missing from TCRdb's copy, which holds only in-frame ones; the method was immunoSEQ multiplex PCR. The sample lists 140,000 or so clones, about nine tenths occurring once. Comment on this clone: As yet, its antigen is unknown.

The chain carries TRBV19 and TRBJ1-1; possibly TRBD1 for D (5 bases). The receptor was derived from a human donor with melanoma. This CDR3 reads CASSIVGAMNTEAFF. CDR3 sequence (DNA): TGTGCCAGTAGTATCGTCGGGGCTATGAACACTGAAGCTTTCTTT.